These 17 T cell receptor beta chains were all obtained from the same sample, sequenced in a study of shared clonotypes between healthy human individuals (dated by TCRdb to about 2020). Libraries came from the immunoSEQ multiplex PCR assay. TCRdb took over this immuneACCESS table, retaining in-frame rearrangements with V and J assigned. Such tables are incomplete; in checked studies, under half of the missing clones stem from an unresolved V gene, and the remainder is unexplained. Across this sample there are millions of clones, with around 90% seen only once. The ten largest clonotypes hold roughly 0.13% of the sample. Material: naive CD4+ T cells sorted from blood. In the paper's terms, the cell subset or site label means: CD45RA+ positively selected. The receptors were gathered from a young man in good health.

As regards this clone: The sample holds other DNA sequences that translate to the same CDR3. The chain employs TRBV27 and TRBJ2-1, with 11 bases aligning to TRBD2. This CDR3 is built from 15 residues. V lost 3 bases to trimming and J lost 4 bases; unmatched junction nucleotides: 2. Germline CDR1 MNHEY, CDR2 SMNVEV (reference sequence). CDR3 sequence reads: CASSFSGGAYNEQFF. DNA for the CDR3: TGTGCCAGCAGTTTTAGCGGGGGGGCTTACAATGAGCAGTTCTTC.

The chain recombines TRBV10-1 with TRBJ2-7; possibly TRBD1 for D (6 bases). CDR3 length equals 13 residues. The V gene lost 2 bases and the J gene lost 7 bases, with 12 bases spanning the gap. Germline CDR1 WNHNN, CDR2 SYGVQD (reference sequence). The CDR3 DNA reads as TGCGCCAGCAGTGAGCCAGGGGCAAGGGAGCAGTACTTC. Translation: CASSEPGAREQYF.

Of note for this clone: This same CDR3 is encoded by further DNA sequences in the sample. The chain uses TRBV5-1 and TRBJ2-2; either TRBD1 or TRBD2 may supply D (5 bases each). The germline V and J ends were trimmed by 0 bases and 8 bases, with 14 bases remaining between them. Germline V CDR1 and CDR2: SGHRS, YFSETQ. The CDR3 consists of 15 residues. CDR3 protein: CASSLGPGGTGELFF. The DNA for the CDR3 is TGCGCCAGCAGCTTGGGACCTGGGGGAACTGGGGAGCTGTTTTTT. The whole variable domain, filled in from reference TRBV5-1 and TRBJ2-2, reads KAGVTQTPRYLIKTRGQQVTLSCSPISGHRSVSWYQQTPGQGLQFLFEYFSETQRNKGNFPGRFSGRQFSNSRSEMNVSTLELGDSALYLCASSLGPGGTGELFFGEGSRLTVL.

This clone was seen just once. The chain recombines TRBV2 with TRBJ1-3, with D possibly being TRBD1 (6 bases). CDR1 SNHLY and CDR2 FYNNEI come from the germline V gene. V shed 8 bases and J shed 1 base, with 12 bases lying between them. This CDR3 has 14 residues. CDR3 sequence (DNA): TGTGCCAGCGGGGGGCGAGTTTCTGGAAACACCATATATTTT. Encoded protein: CASGGRVSGNTIYF.

CDR3 region: CASSLEGTNTGELFF. The CDR3 nucleotides read TGCGCCAGCAGCCTGGAGGGGACGAACACCGGGGAGCTGTTTTTT. The chain recombines TRBV4-3 with TRBJ2-2, with D perhaps matching TRBD2 (6 bases). The V end was cut by 4 bases, the J end by 0 bases, with 9 bases between. The germline gives CDR1 LGHNA, CDR2 YSLEER. The CDR3 is 15 residues long.

The V and J genes are TRBV4-3 and TRBJ2-3; the match to TRBD2 covers 7 bases. The V segment lost 1 base and the J segment 5 bases; nucleotides outside the gene matches: 6. CDR1 is LGHNA, CDR2 YSLEER, per germline. The CDR3 length is 15 residues. CDR3 loop: CASSQASAGRDTQYF. The CDR3 nucleotides read TGCGCCAGCAGCCAAGCATCAGCGGGAAGAGATACGCAGTATTTT.

With regard to this clone: At one of its ends the junction is not consistent with the germline gene, which may arise from a read error. The gene calls are TRBV19 and TRBJ1-1, with unresolved D. The CDR3 is 13 amino acids. Germline CDR1 reads LNHDA; CDR2 reads SQIVND (reference sequence). Written as DNA, the CDR3 is TGTGCCAGTATCTACCCGGGTAAAACTGAAACTTTCTTT. Amino acids: CASIYPGKTETFF.

This chain links TRBV7-2 with TRBJ2-7; D possibly uses TRBD1 or TRBD2 (5 bases each). V lost 1 base and J 5 bases, leaving 15 bases between the germline ends. Germline CDR1 and CDR2: SGHTA and FQGNSA. The CDR3 contains 15 residues. DNA of the CDR3: TGTGCCAGCAGCTTAGGGTCTGTCGGGGCTGACGAGCAGTACTTC. Amino acids: CASSLGSVGADEQYF. The full variable domain, completed using reference TRBV7-2 and TRBJ2-7, is GAGVSQSPSNKVTEKGKDVELRCDPISGHTALYWYRQSLGQGLEFLIYFQGNSAPDKSGLPSDRFSAERTGGSVSTLTIQRTQQEDSAVYLCASSLGSVGADEQYFGPGTRLTVT.

This chain uses TRBV9 with TRBJ2-5, with 7 bases aligning to TRBD1. Germline CDR1 SGDLS, CDR2 YYNGEE. Losses at the gene ends were 1 base for V and 5 bases for J; bases not matched to a gene: 8. The CDR3 length is 15 residues. This CDR3 reads CASSVMAGGGETQYF. The CDR3 DNA follows: TGTGCCAGCAGCGTAATGGCAGGGGGTGGGGAGACCCAGTACTTC.

V gene TRBV15 combines with J gene TRBJ2-1; 7 bases are a match to TRBD2. V was pared by 1 base and J by 8 bases, with 14 bases of the junction left unmatched. Germline CDR1 is LNHNV and CDR2 is YYDKDF (reference sequence). The CDR3 covers 17 residues. The CDR3 loop is CATSRGKGTIPSDEQFF. CDR3 in DNA: TGTGCCACCAGCAGAGGGAAAGGGACTATCCCCAGCGATGAGCAGTTCTTC.

J is TRBJ1-1 and V is TRBV18; 8 bases align to TRBD1. Per the germline V gene, CDR1 is KGHSH and CDR2 is LQKENI. Trimming took 1 base from V and 4 from J; bases not matched to a gene: 11. CDR3 length: 17 amino acids. As DNA, the CDR3 is TGTGCCAGCTCACCACGAGGACAGGGTTTCCTGAGCACTGAAGCTTTCTTT. Translated: CASSPRGQGFLSTEAFF.

The gene calls are TRBV19 and TRBJ1-2; 10 positions match TRBD1. CDR3 length equals 17 residues. Looked up from germline, CDR1 is LNHDA and CDR2 is SQIVND (reference sequence). With 10 bases clipped from V and 2 bases from J, the junction kept 16 bases outside the gene matches. CDR3 nucleotide sequence: TGTGCCACCGCAAGGTCGACAGGGGGCGATGGCAACTATGGCTACACCTTC. Translated: CATARSTGGDGNYGYTF.

This clone was detected a few times. J is TRBJ1-1 and V is TRBV28; D gene uncertain. The CDR3 sequence is 11 residues long. V lost 6 bases, J lost 7 bases, and 9 bases lay in between. Per germline, CDR1 MDHEN and CDR2 SYDVKM. The CDR3 sequence is CASSLSGEAFF. The DNA for the CDR3 is TGTGCCAGCAGCTTGAGCGGTGAAGCTTTCTTT. Filled out from reference TRBV28 and TRBJ1-1, the complete variable domain reads DVKVTQSSRYLVKRTGEKVFLECVQDMDHENMFWYRQDPGLGLRLIYFSYDVKMKEKGDIPEGYSVSREKKERFSLILESASTNQTSMYLCASSLSGEAFFGQGTRLTVV.

This clone was seen a single time. The rearrangement joins TRBV11-2 to TRBJ1-6; D call uncertain. Between the trimmed V and J ends, which lost 1 base and 9 bases, there was a span of 13 bases. The CDR3 has 15 residues. The germline gives CDR1 SGHAT, CDR2 FQNNGV. The CDR3 DNA follows: TGTGCCAGCAGCTTAGGAGGGTCTCAGACTTCACCCCTCCACTTT. Translated: CASSLGGSQTSPLHF.

The chain is built from TRBV6-1 and TRBJ2-7, with 12 bases that match TRBD2. With 6 bases clipped from V and 0 bases from J, the junction kept 3 bases outside the gene matches. The CDR3 contains 15 residues. Germline V gives CDR1 MNHNS, CDR2 SASEGT. The CDR3 sequence is CASSRTSGDSYEQYF. The CDR3 DNA is TGTGCCAGCAGCCGGACTAGCGGGGACTCCTACGAGCAGTACTTC.

The genes are TRBV7-2 and TRBJ2-1; no firm D call. The CDR3 runs to 16 residues. Germline V gene data show CDR1 as SGHTA and CDR2 as FQGNSA. V was cut by 1 base and J by 6 bases, with 16 bases left in between. This chain's CDR3 is CASSLGFAPNPNEQFF. The CDR3 DNA follows: TGTGCCAGCAGCTTAGGATTCGCCCCTAACCCCAATGAGCAGTTCTTC.

The chain combines TRBV18 with TRBJ2-1, with D perhaps TRBD2 (8 bases). This CDR3 has 17 residues. V dropped 6 bases and J dropped 8 bases, with 26 bases sitting between them. The germline gives CDR1 KGHSH, CDR2 LQKENI. The CDR3 nucleotides read TGTGCCAGCTCTCTTTCTCCTACTAGCGGAGGGGGCTATGAGCAGTTCTTC. It yields the protein CASSLSPTSGGGYEQFF.